This T cell receptor beta chain was observed in a study of blood T cell repertoires in COVID-19. Germline V gene sequence: CDR1 SNHLY, CDR2 FYNNEI. Trimming shortened V by 5 bases and J by 0 bases, and 14 bases separated the two germline ends. The CDR3 is 16 amino acids. TCRdb's copy holds only in-frame clones and misses some; the assay was immunoSEQ multiplex PCR. The sample contains about 220,000 clones, 80% to 85% of which appear only once. This clone has more than one count but fewer than ten. Sequenced: peripheral blood. The chain uses TRBV2 and TRBJ1-5, with a tentative D call TRBD1 (5 bases). The clonotype originates from an older woman who had recovered from COVID-19. The CDR3 protein is CASSNRQTYSNQPQHF. DNA of the CDR3: TGTGCCAGCAGTAATCGACAGACATATAGCAATCAGCCCCAGCATTTT.